This record looks at one T cell receptor (beta chain) sequence and its context. This sample was included in a study of blood T cell repertoires in COVID-19. Study background: Sources were T cells, B-cell-depleted T cells, or PBMCs; the material itself was cDNA or gDNA.

The method was immunoSEQ multiplex PCR; TCRdb's version includes in-frame clones alone and lacks a portion of them. The sample includes some 220,000 clones, 80% to 95% of them seen just once. Per germline, CDR1 MGHRA and CDR2 YSYEKL. The CDR3 runs 15 residues. V was pared by 1 base and J by 5 bases, with 12 bases between. The TCR comes from a man in his thirties or forties with COVID-19, enrolled during active disease. This sequence joins TRBV4-1 and TRBJ1-5; D is unclear. Input material: peripheral blood. The CDR3 region has the DNA TGCGCCAGCAGCCAAGTAGAAGGAGGAGATCAGCCCCAGCATTTT. This codes for CASSQVEGGDQPQHF.